The entry that follows covers one T cell receptor beta chain sequence. As yet, its antigen is unknown. These data originate in a study of beta chain features in type 1 diabetes. Study at large: All samples yielded some 110 million examined sorted cells. Notes on the study in general: Patients with Type 1 diabetes showed moderately but significantly shorter TCRB CDR3s in all four CD4+ subsets.

The whole isolated RNA underwent reverse transcription, so sequencing captured expressed TCRB transcripts. An average near 3.57 million reads came from naive, central memory and regulatory T cell samples. TCRdb's copy holds only in-frame clones and misses some; the assay was immunoSEQ multiplex PCR. The sample has hundreds of thousands of clones, roughly an eighth seen once. Deletions cut 2 bases from V and 0 bases from J, with 12 bases between. CDR1 and CDR2 (germline): MNHEY, SVGAGI. CDR3 size: 16 residues. This sequence originates from a man younger than 35 with type 1 diabetes. The chain recombines TRBV6-5 with TRBJ2-3, with D possibly being TRBD2 (7 bases). The sequenced material came from naive CD4+ T cells from blood. CDR3 region: CASSYDGGPSTDTQYF. In nucleotides, the CDR3 is TGTGCCAGCAGTTACGACGGGGGGCCGAGCACAGATACGCAGTATTTT.